Listed below are T cell receptor beta chains from one sample, sequenced in a study of cytomegalovirus exposure and HLA in healthy donors. Sequencing used immunoSEQ multiplex PCR; TCRdb keeps in-frame clones, though not all of them. The table lists 130,000 or so clones, just under 90% of them singletons. Sequencing used PBMCs. The receptor source for this set is a man younger than 45 in good health and CMV-seronegative. Each CDR3 is given with its conserved first and last residue. D genes are given only for firm matches.

d_call	v_call	j_call	cdr3_aa	cdr3_nt
NA	TRBV9	TRBJ2-1	CASSVGEGTPQFF	TGTGCCAGCAGCGTAGGAGAGGGTACCCCGCAGTTCTTC
TRBD1	TRBV7-6	TRBJ2-7	CASSADRDEQYF	TGTGCCAGCAGCGCGGACAGGGACGAGCAGTACTTC
TRBD1	TRBV7-9	TRBJ1-1	CASSSQGSNTEAFF	TGTGCCAGCAGCTCACAGGGGTCGAACACTGAAGCTTTCTTT
NA	TRBV14	TRBJ1-6	CASSQGGTTNSPLHF	TGTGCCAGCAGCCAAGGAGGGACAACTAATTCACCCCTCCACTTT
TRBD2	TRBV28	TRBJ2-2	CASSLAGVTGELFF	TGTGCCAGCAGTTTAGCGGGGGTGACCGGGGAGCTGTTTTTT
TRBD1	TRBV11-1	TRBJ1-2	CASSLTGGPPYGYTF	TGTGCCAGCAGCTTAACAGGGGGTCCCCCCTATGGCTACACCTTC
NA	TRBV19	TRBJ1-2	CASRRGGVGRGYTF	TGTGCCAGTAGACGCGGGGGGGTAGGGAGAGGCTACACCTTC
TRBD2	TRBV5-4	TRBJ2-2	CASSLRLATNTGELFF	TGTGCCAGCAGCCTGCGACTAGCGACGAACACCGGGGAGCTGTTTTTT
TRBD1	TRBV28	TRBJ1-5	CASISQGASQPQHF	TGTGCCAGCATTTCACAGGGGGCAAGTCAGCCCCAGCATTTT
NA	TRBV5-1	TRBJ1-1	CASTWDLGEVRNTEAFF	TGCGCCAGCACTTGGGACTTGGGGGAGGTGCGGAACACTGAAGCTTTCTTT
TRBD1	TRBV7-6	TRBJ1-3	CASSPWTGSAGNTIYF	TGTGCCAGCAGCCCCTGGACAGGATCCGCTGGAAACACCATATATTTT
TRBD1	TRBV5-1	TRBJ1-1	CASSLGTRQGWTEAFF	TGCGCCAGCAGCTTAGGTACGAGACAGGGTTGGACTGAAGCTTTCTTT
TRBD1	TRBV11-2	TRBJ1-4	CASSSLSVRGKDEKLFF	TGTGCCAGCAGCTCGCTTAGCGTCAGGGGGAAGGATGAAAAACTGTTTTTT
TRBD2	TRBV15	TRBJ2-7	CATRASGGYEQYF	TGTGCCACCAGAGCTTCGGGGGGTTACGAGCAGTACTTC
NA	TRBV5-6	TRBJ1-5	CASSLRSGNQPQHF	TGTGCCAGCAGCCTCCGGAGCGGCAATCAGCCCCAGCATTTT
TRBD1	TRBV6-5	TRBJ2-7	CASSYSGQMSYEQYF	TGTGCCAGCAGTTACTCGGGACAGATGTCCTACGAGCAGTACTTC
NA	TRBV23-1	TRBJ1-1	CASSGHLNTEAFF	TGCGCCAGCAGTGGACACCTGAACACTGAAGCTTTCTTT